The clone carrying this T cell receptor (beta chain) appeared many times. Its antigen is unidentified. TCRdb re-processed the PCR reads through MiXCR. The data hold about 18,000 clones, with 20% to 25% observed a single time. Trimming left V 5 bases short and J 6 bases short, with 11 bases between. The CDR3 contains 12 residues. CDR1 is DFQATT, CDR2 SNEGSKA, per germline (reference sequence). The record originates from a study of metastatic and nonmetastatic thyroid tumors. Background on the study: Repertoire comparisons spanned blood and tumor or nodule tissue from malignant and benign thyroid patients.

General observations from the study: For both blood and tumor, malignant thyroid tumors reportedly showed significantly higher TCR beta diversity than benign nodules did.

There were no patients who had received any treatment before thyroid surgery. The sequence was collected from a female donor with papillary thyroid cancer or a benign thyroid nodule (not recorded which). Some clones in this sample may be carry-over from other donors' samples. The chain recombines TRBV20-1 with TRBJ2-1; D is possibly TRBD2 (6 bases). The sample taken for sequencing was tumor tissue. The CDR3: CSARYSGNEQFF. CDR3 sequence (DNA): TGCAGTGCTCGATATAGCGGCAATGAGCAGTTCTTC.